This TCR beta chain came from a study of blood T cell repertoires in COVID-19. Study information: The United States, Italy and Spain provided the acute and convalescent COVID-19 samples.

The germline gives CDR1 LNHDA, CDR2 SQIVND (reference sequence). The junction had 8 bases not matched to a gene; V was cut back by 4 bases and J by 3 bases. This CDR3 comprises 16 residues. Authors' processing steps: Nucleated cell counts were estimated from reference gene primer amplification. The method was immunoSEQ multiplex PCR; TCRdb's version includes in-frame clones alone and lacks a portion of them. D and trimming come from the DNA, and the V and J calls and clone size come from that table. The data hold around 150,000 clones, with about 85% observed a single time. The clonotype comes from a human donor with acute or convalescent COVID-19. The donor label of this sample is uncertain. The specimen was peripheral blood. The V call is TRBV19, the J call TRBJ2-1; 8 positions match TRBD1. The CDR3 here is CASSTRTGRNYNEQFF. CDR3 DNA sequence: TGTGCCAGTAGTACCCGGACAGGGCGGAACTACAATGAGCAGTTCTTC. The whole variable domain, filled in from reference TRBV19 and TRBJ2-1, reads DGGITQSPKYLFRKEGQNVTLSCEQNLNHDAMYWYRQDPGQGLRLIYYSQIVNDFQKGDIAEGYSVSREKKESFPLTVTSAQKNPTAFYLCASSTRTGRNYNEQFFGPGTRLTVL.